The 20 T cell receptor beta chains in this list originate from one sample, sequenced in a study of blood T cell repertoires in COVID-19. Clones were read by immunoSEQ multiplex PCR, and TCRdb kept only the in-frame ones, dropping some. The sample contains 110,000 to 150,000 clones, roughly 80% of which appear only once. The sequencing input was peripheral blood. Every receptor here comes from a man aged 65-85 years who had recovered from COVID-19.

This clone turned up a few times. The CDR3 nucleotides are TGTGCCAGCAGCCCACGGGGGGGGGCTAGCAATCAGCCCCAGCATTTT. Amino acids: CASSPRGGASNQPQHF. The V gene is TRBV3-1 (or the pseudogene TRBV3-2), the J gene TRBJ1-5; D is possibly TRBD1 (6 bases). The CDR3 is 16 amino acids. V lost 4 bases and J lost 0, with 13 bases in between. Germline values: CDR1 LGHDT, CDR2 YNNKEL (reference sequence).

The chain employs TRBV12-3 or TRBV12-4 and TRBJ1-5; a weak D match, TRBD1 (5 bases). The CDR3 has 13 residues. The germline V and J ends were trimmed by 6 bases and 7 bases, with 13 bases remaining between them. The CDR3 sequence is CASSQWTRQPQHF. The DNA for the CDR3 is TGTGCCAGCAGCCAGTGGACACGGCAGCCCCAGCATTTT.

V and J are TRBV18 and TRBJ2-7; 10 nucleotides align to TRBD2. The CDR3 is 15 amino acids. CDR1 and CDR2 (germline): KGHSH, LQKENI. Trimming at V came to 5 bases and at J to 4 bases, leaving 8 bases not matched to a gene. CDR3 sequence reads: CASSILLAGSYEQYF. The DNA for the CDR3 is TGTGCCAGCTCAATCTTACTAGCGGGATCGTACGAGCAGTACTTC.

This clone appeared a few times. This chain links TRBV6-2 or TRBV6-3 with TRBJ1-2; D not certain. V lost 0 bases and J 2 bases, leaving 22 bases between the germline ends. This CDR3 region has 19 residues. Germline CDR1 reads MNHEY; CDR2 reads SVGEGT. As DNA, the CDR3 is TGTGCCAGCAGTTACTCGTTGCAGCTAGAAAACCCTAGGAACTATGGCTACACCTTC. Residues: CASSYSLQLENPRNYGYTF.

The genes are TRBV6-6 and TRBJ2-7, with 9 bases fitting TRBD2. The CDR3 spans 15 residues. The V gene end was trimmed by 5 bases and the J gene end by 2 bases; junction bases not matched to a gene: 7. Germline CDR1 is MNHNY and CDR2 is SVGAGI (reference sequence). The CDR3 DNA reads as TGTGCCAGCAGTGGCGGCGGGAGGGCTACCTACGAGCAGTACTTC. This sequence encodes CASSGGGRATYEQYF.

This clone has only a few counts. V gene TRBV7-7 combines with J gene TRBJ2-5; TRBD2 might be the D (6 bases). CDR3 size: 16 residues. CDR1 SSHAT and CDR2 FNYEAQ come from the germline V gene (reference sequence). V was pared by 5 bases and J by 5 bases, with 21 bases between. The chain's CDR3 is CASSRGLGGAEETQYF. DNA of the CDR3: TGTGCCAGCAGCAGGGGTCTGGGGGGAGCGGAGGAGACCCAGTACTTC. The variable domain in full, with the rest retrieved from reference TRBV7-7 and TRBJ2-5, is GAGVSQSPRYKVTKRGQDVTLRCDPISSHATLYWYQQALGQGPEFLTYFNYEAQPDKSGLPSDRFSAERPEGSISTLTIQRTEQRDSAMYRCASSRGLGGAEETQYFGPGTRLLVL.

This rearrangement joins TRBV5-4 to TRBJ2-1; TRBD2 matches at 10 bases. The germline V gene has CDR1 SGHNT and CDR2 YYREEE (reference sequence). This CDR3 comprises 16 residues. Losses at the gene ends were 0 bases for V and 7 bases for J; bases not matched to a gene: 7. The CDR3 sequence: CASSLVSQRGGNEQFF. The CDR3 DNA follows: TGTGCCAGCAGCTTGGTTAGCCAGCGGGGGGGGAATGAGCAGTTCTTC.

The CDR3 DNA follows: TGTGCCAGCAGTGAAGCGGGAGGGGGCAAAAACATTCAGTACTTC. Amino acids: CASSEAGGGKNIQYF. The rearrangement links TRBV2 to TRBJ2-4; possible D gene TRBD2, 7 bases. The CDR3 loop spans 15 amino acids. CDR1 and CDR2 from the germline V gene are SNHLY and FYNNEI. Trimming took off 0 bases at V and 3 bases at J, with 9 bases between the two ends. Together with reference TRBV2 and TRBJ2-4, the CDR3 gives the full variable domain: EPEVTQTPSHQVTQMGQEVILRCVPISNHLYFYWYRQILGQKVEFLVSFYNNEISEKSEIFDDQFSVERPDGSNFTLKIRSTKLEDSAMYFCASSEAGGGKNIQYFGAGTRLSVL.

In DNA form, the CDR3 reads TGTGCCAGCAGCACCGGGACAGCTAACTATGGCTACACCTTC. Translated, it gives CASSTGTANYGYTF. The V and J genes are TRBV7-2 and TRBJ1-2; 7 bases map to TRBD1. Germline V gives CDR1 SGHTA, CDR2 FQGNSA. The CDR3 extends over 14 amino acids. The V segment lost 5 bases and the J segment 0 bases; nucleotides outside the gene matches: 3. Variable domain in full (rest from reference TRBV7-2 and TRBJ1-2): GAGVSQSPSNKVTEKGKDVELRCDPISGHTALYWYRQSLGQGLEFLIYFQGNSAPDKSGLPSDRFSAERTGGSVSTLTIQRTQQEDSAVYLCASSTGTANYGYTFGSGTRLTVV.

As DNA, the CDR3 is TGCGCCAGCAGCTTACCTAGCGTCACTAGCACAGATACGCAGTATTTT. This codes for CASSLPSVTSTDTQYF. The chain has TRBV5-1 and TRBJ2-3; D is possibly TRBD2 (6 bases). The V end was cut by 2 bases, the J end by 0 bases, with 13 bases between. Germline V gene sequence: CDR1 SGHRS, CDR2 YFSETQ. The CDR3 loop spans 16 amino acids.

This clone was counted a single time. The J gene is TRBJ1-1, the V gene TRBV7-8; TRBD1 matches 9 bases. This CDR3 comprises 14 residues. After removal of 3 bases from V and 6 bases from J, the junction contained 5 bases not matched to a gene. Germline CDR1 reads SGHVS; CDR2 reads FQNEAQ. The CDR3 sequence is CASSFRDRAAEAFF. DNA of the CDR3: TGTGCCAGCAGCTTCCGGGACAGGGCCGCTGAAGCTTTCTTT.

The rearrangement links TRBV6-2 or TRBV6-3 to TRBJ2-1; possible D gene TRBD2, 5 bases. The V gene lost 5 bases and the J gene lost 4 bases, with 12 bases spanning the gap. The CDR3 has 14 residues. Germline V CDR1 and CDR2: MNHEY, SVGEGT. The DNA of the CDR3 is TGTGCCAGCAGTGATCGACGGGGATACAATGAGCAGTTCTTC. Protein sequence: CASSDRRGYNEQFF.

In the case of this clone: Other DNA sequences in the same sample also yield this CDR3. V usage is TRBV27 and J usage is TRBJ2-7; 10 bases match TRBD2. Germline-derived CDR1 and CDR2 are MNHEY and SMNVEV (reference sequence). This CDR3 comprises 13 residues. The trim removed 6 bases at V and 7 bases at J, leaving 6 bases unmatched. The CDR3: CASSSGLAREQYF. The CDR3 DNA reads TGTGCCAGCAGCTCGGGACTAGCGCGGGAGCAGTACTTC.

The chain carries TRBV6-2 or TRBV6-3 and TRBJ2-1; D unclear. Trimming removed 6 bases at V and 5 bases at J, with 11 bases between. The CDR3 length is 13 residues. The germline V gene has CDR1 MNHEY and CDR2 SVGEGT. As DNA, the CDR3 is TGTGCCAGCAGCCCCGCTAAGAACAATGAGCAGTTCTTC. It codes for CASSPAKNNEQFF.

The V call is TRBV11-2, the J call TRBJ2-2; D not resolved. CDR1 and CDR2 (germline): SGHAT, FQNNGV. This CDR3 is built from 14 residues. The V gene lost 1 base and the J gene lost 6 bases, with 9 bases spanning the gap. The CDR3 spells CASSLGSRAGELFF. As DNA, the CDR3 is TGTGCCAGCAGCTTAGGTAGTCGTGCCGGGGAGCTGTTTTTT.

This chain uses TRBV3-1 (or the pseudogene TRBV3-2) with TRBJ2-2, with D possibly TRBD2 on 6 matching bases. V was shortened by 7 bases and J by 1 base, with 10 bases between the two germline ends. The CDR3 contains 14 residues. CDR1 LGHDT and CDR2 YNNKEL come from the germline V gene (reference sequence). CDR3 protein: CASTRLGNTGELFF. The CDR3 region has the DNA TGTGCCAGCACCAGACTAGGGAACACCGGGGAGCTGTTTTTT.

The rearrangement uses TRBV6-5 and TRBJ2-7, with 8 positions matching TRBD1. The CDR3 loop spans 15 amino acids. The V segment lost 5 bases and the J segment 6 bases; nucleotides outside the gene matches: 12. CDR1 and CDR2 from the germline V gene are MNHEY and SVGAGI. CDR3 coding DNA: TGTGCCAGCAGTCCAAGGACAGGGAGCCACCCCGAGCAGTACTTC. This translates into CASSPRTGSHPEQYF.

This clone was seen a few times. V is TRBV18 and J is TRBJ2-5, with 7 bases identical to TRBD1. The CDR3 totals 16 residues. Germline V lookup: CDR1 KGHSH, CDR2 LQKENI. After removal of 4 bases from V and 3 bases from J, the junction contained 11 bases not matched to a gene. CDR3 DNA sequence: TGTGCCAGCTCACGGCGGCCCGGGACAGCTGAAGAGACCCAGTACTTC. This gives the protein CASSRRPGTAEETQYF.

V is TRBV10-3 and J is TRBJ2-3; 11 bases match TRBD2. Germline V gene sequence: CDR1 ENHRY, CDR2 SYGVKD. Trimming took 3 bases from V and 0 from J; bases not matched to a gene: 5. This CDR3 has 17 residues. As DNA, the CDR3 is TGTGCCATCAGTGACCCTGGGACTAGCGGCAGCACAGATACGCAGTATTTT. Translated, it gives CAISDPGTSGSTDTQYF.

The V and J genes are TRBV10-2 and TRBJ2-3; weak D call: TRBD2 (6 bases). The germline gives CDR1 WSHSY, CDR2 SAAADI. This CDR3 is built from 13 residues. V lost 8 bases and J lost 3, with 12 bases in between. The chain's CDR3 is CASEEGSTDTQYF. For the CDR3, the DNA is TGCGCCAGCGAGGAGGGTTCAACAGATACGCAGTATTTT.